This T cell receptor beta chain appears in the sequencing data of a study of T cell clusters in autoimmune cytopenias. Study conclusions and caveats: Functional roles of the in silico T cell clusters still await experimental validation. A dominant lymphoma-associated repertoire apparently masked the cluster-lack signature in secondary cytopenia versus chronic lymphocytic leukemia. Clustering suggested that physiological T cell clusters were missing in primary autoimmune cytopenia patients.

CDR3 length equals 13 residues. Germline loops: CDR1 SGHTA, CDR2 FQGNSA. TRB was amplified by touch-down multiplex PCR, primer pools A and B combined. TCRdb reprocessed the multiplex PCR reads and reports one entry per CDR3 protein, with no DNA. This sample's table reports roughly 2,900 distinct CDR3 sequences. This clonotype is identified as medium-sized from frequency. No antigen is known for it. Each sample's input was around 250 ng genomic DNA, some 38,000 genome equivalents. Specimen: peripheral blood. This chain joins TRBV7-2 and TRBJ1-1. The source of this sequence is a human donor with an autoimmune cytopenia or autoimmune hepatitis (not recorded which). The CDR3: CASSLDREGEAFF.